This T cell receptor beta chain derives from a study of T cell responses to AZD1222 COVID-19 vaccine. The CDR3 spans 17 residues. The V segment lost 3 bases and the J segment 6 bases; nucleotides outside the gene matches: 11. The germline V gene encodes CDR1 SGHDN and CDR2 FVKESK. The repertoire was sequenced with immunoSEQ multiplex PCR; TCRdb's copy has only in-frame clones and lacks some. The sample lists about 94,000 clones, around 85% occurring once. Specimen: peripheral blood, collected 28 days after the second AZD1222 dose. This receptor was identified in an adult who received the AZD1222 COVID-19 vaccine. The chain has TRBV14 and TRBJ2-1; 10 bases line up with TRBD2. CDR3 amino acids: CASSQNQREGRSNEQFF. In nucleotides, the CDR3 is TGTGCCAGCAGCCAGAATCAGCGGGAGGGCCGGAGCAATGAGCAGTTCTTC.